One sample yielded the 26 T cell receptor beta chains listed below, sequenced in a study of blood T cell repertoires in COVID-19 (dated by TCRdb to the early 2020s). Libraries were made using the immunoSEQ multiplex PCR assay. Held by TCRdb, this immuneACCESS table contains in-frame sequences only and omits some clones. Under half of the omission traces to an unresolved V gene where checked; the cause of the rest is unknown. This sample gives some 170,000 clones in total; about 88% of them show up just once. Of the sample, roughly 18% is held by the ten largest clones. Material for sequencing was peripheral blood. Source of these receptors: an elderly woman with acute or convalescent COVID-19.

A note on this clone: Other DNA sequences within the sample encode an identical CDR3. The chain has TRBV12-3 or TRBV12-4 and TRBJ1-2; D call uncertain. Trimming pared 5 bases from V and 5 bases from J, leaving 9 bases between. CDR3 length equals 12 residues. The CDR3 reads CASSRTVYGYTF. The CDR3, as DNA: TGTGCCAGCAGTAGGACTGTTTATGGCTACACCTTC.

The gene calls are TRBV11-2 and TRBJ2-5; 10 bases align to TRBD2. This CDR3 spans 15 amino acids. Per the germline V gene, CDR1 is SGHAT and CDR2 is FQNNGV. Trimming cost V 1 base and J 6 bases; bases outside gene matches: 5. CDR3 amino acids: CASSLGLAGEKTQYF. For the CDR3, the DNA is TGTGCCAGCAGCTTAGGGCTAGCGGGAGAAAAGACCCAGTACTTC.

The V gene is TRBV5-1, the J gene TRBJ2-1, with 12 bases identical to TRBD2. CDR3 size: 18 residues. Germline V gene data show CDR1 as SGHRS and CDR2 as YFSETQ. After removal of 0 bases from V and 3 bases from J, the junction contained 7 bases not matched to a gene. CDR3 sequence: CASSLATGLAGLYNEQFF. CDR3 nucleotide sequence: TGCGCCAGCAGCTTGGCCACGGGACTAGCGGGCCTCTACAATGAGCAGTTCTTC.

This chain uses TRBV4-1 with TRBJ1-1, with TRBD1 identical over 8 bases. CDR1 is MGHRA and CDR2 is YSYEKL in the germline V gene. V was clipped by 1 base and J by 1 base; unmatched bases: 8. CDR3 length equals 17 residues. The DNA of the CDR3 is TGCGCCAGCAGCCAAGCTGCAGGGGGCCCGACGAACACTGAAGCTTTCTTT. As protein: CASSQAAGGPTNTEAFF.

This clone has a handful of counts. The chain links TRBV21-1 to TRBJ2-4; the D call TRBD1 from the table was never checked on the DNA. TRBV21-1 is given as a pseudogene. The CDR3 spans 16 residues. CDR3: CASSKCQVLAKNIQYF. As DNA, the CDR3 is TGTGCCAGCAGCAAGTGCCAGGTCCTAGCCAAAAACATTCAGTACTTC.

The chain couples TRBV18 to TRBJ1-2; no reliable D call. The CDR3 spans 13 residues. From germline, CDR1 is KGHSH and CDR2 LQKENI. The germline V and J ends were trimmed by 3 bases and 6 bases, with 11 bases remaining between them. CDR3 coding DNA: TGTGCCAGCTCACCTAAAACAGAGCATGGCTACACCTTC. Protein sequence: CASSPKTEHGYTF.

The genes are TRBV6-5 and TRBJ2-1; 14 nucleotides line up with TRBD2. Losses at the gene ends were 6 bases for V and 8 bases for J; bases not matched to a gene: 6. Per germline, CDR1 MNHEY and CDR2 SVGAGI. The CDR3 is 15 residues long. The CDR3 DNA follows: TGTGCCAGCAGAAGACTAGCGGGAGGGCCTGATGAGCAGTTCTTC. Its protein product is CASRRLAGGPDEQFF.

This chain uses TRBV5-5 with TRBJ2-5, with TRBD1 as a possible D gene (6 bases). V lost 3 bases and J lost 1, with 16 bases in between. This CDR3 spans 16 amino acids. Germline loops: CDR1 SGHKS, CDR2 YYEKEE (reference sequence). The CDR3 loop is CASSWGPWLAQETQYF. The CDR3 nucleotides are TGTGCCAGCAGCTGGGGGCCCTGGCTGGCCCAAGAGACCCAGTACTTC.

The CDR3 here is CASSDSGGGADTQYF. The CDR3 nucleotides read TGTGCCAGCAGTGACTCGGGCGGGGGGGCCGATACGCAGTATTTT. This chain connects TRBV6-4 to TRBJ2-3; 9 nucleotides line up with TRBD2. The CDR3 loop spans 15 amino acids. Germline lookup yields CDR1 MRHNA and CDR2 SNTAGT. Unmatched junction bases numbered 4, after V lost 0 bases and J lost 6 bases.

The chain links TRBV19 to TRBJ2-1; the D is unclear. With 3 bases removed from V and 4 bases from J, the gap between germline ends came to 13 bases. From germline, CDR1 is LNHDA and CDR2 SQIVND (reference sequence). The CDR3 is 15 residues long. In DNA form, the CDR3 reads TGTGCCAGTAGTATCCTAGGCCCTTTTTACAATGAGCAGTTCTTC. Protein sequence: CASSILGPFYNEQFF. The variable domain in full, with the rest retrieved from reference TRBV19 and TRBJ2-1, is DGGITQSPKYLFRKEGQNVTLSCEQNLNHDAMYWYRQDPGQGLRLIYYSQIVNDFQKGDIAEGYSVSREKKESFPLTVTSAQKNPTAFYLCASSILGPFYNEQFFGPGTRLTVL.

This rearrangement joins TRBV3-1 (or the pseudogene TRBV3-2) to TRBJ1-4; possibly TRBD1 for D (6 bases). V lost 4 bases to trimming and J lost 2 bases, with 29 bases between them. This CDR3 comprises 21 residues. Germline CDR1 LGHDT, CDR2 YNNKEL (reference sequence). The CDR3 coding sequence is TGTGCCAGCAGCCTCTCGGGTTGGGGGCGAGAAGGTTCAACGACTAATGAAAAACTGTTTTTT. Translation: CASSLSGWGREGSTTNEKLFF.

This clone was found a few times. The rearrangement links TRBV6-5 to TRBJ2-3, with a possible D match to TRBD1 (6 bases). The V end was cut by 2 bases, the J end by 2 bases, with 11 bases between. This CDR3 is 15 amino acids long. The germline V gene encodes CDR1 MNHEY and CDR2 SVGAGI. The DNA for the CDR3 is TGTGCCAGCAGTTACAGGAACAGGGCCACAGATACGCAGTATTTT. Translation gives CASSYRNRATDTQYF.

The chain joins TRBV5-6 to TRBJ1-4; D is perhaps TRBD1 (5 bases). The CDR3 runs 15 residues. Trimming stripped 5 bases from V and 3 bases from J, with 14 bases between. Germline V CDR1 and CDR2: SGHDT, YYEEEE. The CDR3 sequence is CASSYDAGANEKLFF. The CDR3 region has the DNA TGTGCCAGCAGTTACGACGCGGGGGCTAATGAAAAACTGTTTTTT.

CDR3 nucleotide sequence: TGTGCCAGCAGTTTTCGTTCCGAGCAGTACTTC. Amino acids: CASSFRSEQYF. The genes are TRBV25-1 and TRBJ2-7, with D unclear. The V gene's germline CDR1 is MGHDK and CDR2 SYGVNS. Trimming cost V 5 bases and J 6 bases, with 8 bases left between them. This CDR3 comprises 11 residues.

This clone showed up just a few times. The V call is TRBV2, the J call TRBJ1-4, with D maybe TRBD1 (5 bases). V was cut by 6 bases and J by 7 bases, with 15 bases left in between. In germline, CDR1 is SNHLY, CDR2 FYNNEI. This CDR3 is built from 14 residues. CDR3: CASRLSGGGEKLFF. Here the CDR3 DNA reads TGTGCCAGCAGGCTGTCCGGGGGAGGTGAAAAACTGTTTTTT.

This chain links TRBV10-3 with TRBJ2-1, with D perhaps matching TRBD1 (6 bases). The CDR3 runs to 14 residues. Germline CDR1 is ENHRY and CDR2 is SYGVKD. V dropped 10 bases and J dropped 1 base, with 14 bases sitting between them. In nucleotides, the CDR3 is TGTGCCACGCAATACAGGGAGTCCTACAATGAGCAGTTCTTC. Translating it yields CATQYRESYNEQFF.

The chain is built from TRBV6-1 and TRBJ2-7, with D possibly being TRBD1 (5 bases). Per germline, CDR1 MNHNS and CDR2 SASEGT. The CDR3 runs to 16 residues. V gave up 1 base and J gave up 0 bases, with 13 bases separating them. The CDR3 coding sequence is TGTGCCAGCAGTGAAGATACAGGTGGCAGCTCCTACGAGCAGTACTTC. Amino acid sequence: CASSEDTGGSSYEQYF.

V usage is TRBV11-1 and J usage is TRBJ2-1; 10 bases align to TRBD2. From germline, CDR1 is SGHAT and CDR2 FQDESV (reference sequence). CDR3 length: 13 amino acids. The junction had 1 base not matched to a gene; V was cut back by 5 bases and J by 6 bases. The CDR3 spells CASSSGGANEQFF. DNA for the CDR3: TGTGCCAGCAGCAGCGGGGGGGCCAATGAGCAGTTCTTC.

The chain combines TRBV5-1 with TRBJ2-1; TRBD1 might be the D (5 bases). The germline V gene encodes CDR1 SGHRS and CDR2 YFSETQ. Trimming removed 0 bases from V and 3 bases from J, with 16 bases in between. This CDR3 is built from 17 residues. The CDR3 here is CASSLAGQFIVYNEQFF. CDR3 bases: TGCGCCAGCAGCTTGGCCGGACAATTTATTGTCTACAATGAGCAGTTCTTC.

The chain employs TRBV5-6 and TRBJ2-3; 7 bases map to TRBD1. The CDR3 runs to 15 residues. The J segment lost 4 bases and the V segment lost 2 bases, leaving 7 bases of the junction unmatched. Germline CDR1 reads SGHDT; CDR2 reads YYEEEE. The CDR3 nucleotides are TGTGCCAGCAGCTTTAGGACTCAGGGGGCAGATACGCAGTATTTT. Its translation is CASSFRTQGADTQYF. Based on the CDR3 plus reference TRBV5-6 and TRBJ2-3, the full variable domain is DAGVTQSPTHLIKTRGQQVTLRCSPKSGHDTVSWYQQALGQGPQFIFQYYEEEERQRGNFPDRFSGHQFPNYSSELNVNALLLGDSALYLCASSFRTQGADTQYFGPGTRLTVL.

CDR3 in amino acids: CSASERGSTDTQYF. CDR3 coding DNA: TGCAGTGCTAGTGAGCGGGGATCCACAGATACGCAGTATTTT. The chain combines TRBV20-1 with TRBJ2-3, with 7 bases matching TRBD2. After removal of 3 bases from V and 2 bases from J, the junction contained 5 bases not matched to a gene. Germline CDR1 reads DFQATT; CDR2 reads SNEGSKA (reference sequence). This CDR3 contains 14 residues.

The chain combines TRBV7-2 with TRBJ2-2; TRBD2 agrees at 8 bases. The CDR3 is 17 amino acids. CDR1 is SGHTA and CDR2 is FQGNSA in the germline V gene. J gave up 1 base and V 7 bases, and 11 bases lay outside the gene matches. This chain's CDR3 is CASTQIAGSKNTGELFF. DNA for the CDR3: TGTGCCAGCACTCAGATAGCGGGGAGTAAGAACACCGGGGAGCTGTTTTTT. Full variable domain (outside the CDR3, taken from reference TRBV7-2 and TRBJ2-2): GAGVSQSPSNKVTEKGKDVELRCDPISGHTALYWYRQSLGQGLEFLIYFQGNSAPDKSGLPSDRFSAERTGGSVSTLTIQRTQQEDSAVYLCASTQIAGSKNTGELFFGEGSRLTVL.

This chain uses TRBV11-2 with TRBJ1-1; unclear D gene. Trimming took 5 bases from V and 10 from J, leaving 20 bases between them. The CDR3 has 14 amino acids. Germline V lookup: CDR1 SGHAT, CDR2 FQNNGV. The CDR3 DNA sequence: TGTGCCAGCAGCCTAATACGGGGTGGACGAGGAGCTTTCTTT. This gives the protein CASSLIRGGRGAFF.

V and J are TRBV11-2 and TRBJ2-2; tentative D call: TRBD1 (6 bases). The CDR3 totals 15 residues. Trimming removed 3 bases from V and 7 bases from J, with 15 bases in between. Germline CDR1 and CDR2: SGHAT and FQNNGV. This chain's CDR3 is CASSFHSQGLGELFF. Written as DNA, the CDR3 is TGTGCCAGCAGCTTTCATTCCCAGGGGCTCGGGGAGCTGTTTTTT.

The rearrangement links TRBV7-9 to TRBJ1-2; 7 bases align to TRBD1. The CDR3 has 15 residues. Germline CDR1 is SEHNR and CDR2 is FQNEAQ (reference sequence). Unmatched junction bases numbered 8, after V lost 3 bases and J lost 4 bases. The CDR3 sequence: CASSFTGQVLYGYTF. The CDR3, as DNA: TGTGCCAGCAGCTTCACTGGACAGGTCCTCTATGGCTACACCTTC.

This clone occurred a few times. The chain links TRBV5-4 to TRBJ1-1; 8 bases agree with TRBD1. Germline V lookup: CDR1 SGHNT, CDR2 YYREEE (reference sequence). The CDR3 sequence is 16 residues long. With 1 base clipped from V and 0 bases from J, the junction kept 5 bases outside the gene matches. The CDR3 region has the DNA TGTGCCAGCAGCTTGTCCCAGGGGGCCCTGAACACTGAAGCTTTCTTT. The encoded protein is CASSLSQGALNTEAFF.